This T cell receptor (beta chain) was identified in a study of STAT5B mutations in CD4+ large granular lymphocyte leukemia. CDR3 length: 15 amino acids. The germline V gene encodes CDR1 SGDLS and CDR2 YYNGEE. The trim removed 4 bases at V and 3 bases at J, leaving 4 bases unmatched. In the case of this clone: Its antigen is not identified.

Study-level findings and limits: CD4-sorted patient repertoires seemed more clonal than healthy CD4+ repertoires. TRBV06-family usage was enriched in top patient clones (8/27) versus controls (2/35).

Sequencing used immunoSEQ multiplex PCR; TCRdb keeps in-frame clones, though not all of them. This table has approximately 35,000 clones, 55% to 80% appearing once. The clonotype comes from a human donor in good health. This sequence joins TRBV9 and TRBJ1-6; 7 bases line up with TRBD1. The sequenced material came from CD4+ T cells from blood buffy coats. CDR3 protein: CASSPGTVYNSPLHF. The DNA of the CDR3 is TGTGCCAGCAGCCCCGGGACAGTCTATAATTCACCCCTCCACTTT.